This T cell receptor (beta chain) appears in the sequencing data of a study of vaccination effects on CD4 cells after COVID-19. General observations from the study: There were few convalescent patients in the study and no early post-infection timepoints.

A note on this clone: The antigen is undetermined.

Antigen-specific CD4+ T cells were expanded (with viral peptide pools) by the ViraFEST assay ahead of sequencing. Following an approximately 10-day culture, CD4+ T cells were purified. In the vaccine recipients, nucleocapsid antibodies were negative and there was no prior SARS-CoV-2 infection. The data were produced by immunoSEQ multiplex PCR, yet TCRdb's version contains in-frame clones alone and is incomplete. The repertoire holds tens of thousands of clones, with under 90% as singletons. Germline V gene lookup returns CDR1 SGDLS and CDR2 YYNGEE. The CDR3 spans 16 residues. The V gene lost 0 bases and the J gene lost 0 bases, with 12 bases spanning the gap.

This chain links TRBV9 with TRBJ1-2; weak D call: TRBD1 (6 bases). The receptor's source is a human donor who received a COVID-19 vaccine. Sequences were derived from CD4+ T cells from PBMCs cultured with SARS-CoV-2 spike peptides, sampled before COVID-19 vaccination. The CDR3 coding sequence is TGTGCCAGCAGCGTAGGTCCTGGGGACACTAACTATGGCTACACCTTC. It specifies CASSVGPGDTNYGYTF.